The next 8 T cell receptor beta chains were all read from a single sample in a study of blood T cell repertoires in COVID-19. TCRdb's copy holds only in-frame clones and misses some; the assay was immunoSEQ multiplex PCR. This sample has about 180,000 clones, with 80% to 85% found just once. The sequencing sample was made of peripheral blood. All receptors come from a woman aged 70-85 years with COVID-19, enrolled during active disease.

This rearrangement joins TRBV28 to TRBJ2-7; 8 positions match TRBD2. The trim removed 2 bases at V and 4 bases at J, leaving 7 bases unmatched. This CDR3 spans 15 amino acids. Germline V gives CDR1 MDHEN, CDR2 SYDVKM. CDR3 residues: CASSLPGGMGYEQYF. In DNA, the CDR3 is TGTGCCAGCAGTTTACCGGGGGGGATGGGTTACGAGCAGTACTTC.

This chain links TRBV7-9 with TRBJ1-1, with D perhaps matching TRBD1 (6 bases). V lost 5 bases and J 9 bases, leaving 22 bases between the germline ends. Germline V gene lookup returns CDR1 SEHNR and CDR2 FQNEAQ (reference sequence). CDR3 length: 15 amino acids. The CDR3 loop is CASSLTYTGQRQAFF. The CDR3 coding sequence is TGTGCCAGCAGCCTAACATATACCGGACAGCGACAAGCTTTCTTT.

This chain uses TRBV19 with TRBJ2-3; a weak D match, TRBD2 (5 bases). CDR3 length: 15 residues. The germline V gene encodes CDR1 LNHDA and CDR2 SQIVND (reference sequence). The V and J ends lost 9 bases and 2 bases respectively, with 18 bases between them. The CDR3 sequence: CASQSRGITTDTQYF. The CDR3, as DNA: TGTGCCAGCCAGAGTCGAGGGATCACCACAGATACGCAGTATTTT.

The chain has TRBV7-6 and TRBJ2-1; the D gene is possibly TRBD2 (6 bases). V lost 7 bases to trimming and J lost 5 bases, with 18 bases between them. CDR1 is SGHVS, CDR2 FNYEAQ, per germline. CDR3 size: 15 residues. CDR3 nucleotide sequence: TGTGCCAGCACCCTAACGGGAGAGGGCCACAATGAGCAGTTCTTC. This codes for CASTLTGEGHNEQFF.

V usage is TRBV5-1 and J usage is TRBJ2-7; TRBD1 is a possible D gene (5 bases). The CDR3 spans 12 residues. Trimming removed 1 base from V and 3 bases from J, with 5 bases in between. Germline V gene data show CDR1 as SGHRS and CDR2 as YFSETQ. The CDR3: CASSLTGYEQYF. The CDR3 DNA sequence: TGCGCCAGCAGCTTGACAGGCTACGAGCAGTACTTC.

The V call is TRBV20-1, the J call TRBJ2-1; tentative D call: TRBD1 (5 bases). CDR1 and CDR2 from the germline V gene are DFQATT and SNEGSKA (reference sequence). This CDR3 spans 11 amino acids. V shed 3 bases and J shed 10 bases, with 10 bases lying between them. DNA for the CDR3: TGCAGTGCTAGTAGAAAGGGGGAGCAGTTCTTC. Translation gives CSASRKGEQFF.

This clone was seen many times. V is TRBV7-2 and J is TRBJ1-2; D is ambiguous. The CDR3 totals 13 residues. Deletions cut 4 bases from V and 6 bases from J, with 12 bases between. Germline CDR1 and CDR2: SGHTA and FQGNSA. The CDR3 is CASSSSPSNGYTF. The CDR3 DNA follows: TGTGCCAGCAGCTCCTCACCTTCTAATGGCTACACCTTC.

The chain has TRBV28 and TRBJ1-5; D uncertain. Trimming pared 3 bases from V and 4 bases from J, leaving 16 bases between. CDR1 MDHEN and CDR2 SYDVKM come from the germline V gene. The CDR3 covers 16 residues. CDR3 sequence reads: CASSFLARHANQPQHF. The CDR3 DNA is TGTGCCAGCAGTTTTCTTGCCCGACACGCTAATCAGCCCCAGCATTTT.